This T cell receptor beta chain was recorded in a study of CD8+CD57+ T cells in acquired aplastic anemia. Study details: The study obtained an average of 3.2 ug of DNA from sorted CD4+ and CD8+ cells.

Trimming pared 0 bases from V and 7 bases from J, leaving 15 bases between. CDR1 is DFQATT and CDR2 is SNEGSKA in the germline V gene (reference sequence). The CDR3 runs to 14 residues. TCR beta VDJ combinations and CDR3 sequences were profiled from genomic DNA. Each CDR3 protein is one row after TCRdb ran MiXCR on the reads. The sample lists more than 250,000 distinct CDR3 sequences, around 60% seen once, with roughly 8% in the top ten. Turning to this clonotype: Its antigen is unknown.

Points from the study as a whole: For CD8+ Simpson's diversity, patients and controls showed no significant difference. A set of about 28 CD8+ CDR3 sequences was shared between patients and controls, and these sequences appeared highly expressed in patients.

V is TRBV20-1 and J is TRBJ1-1; D remains ambiguous. The TCR originated in a human donor with severe aplastic anemia or a healthy control (not recorded which). Sequenced material: sorted CD4+, CD8+, or CD8+CD57+ T cells (not recorded which) from PBMCs. CDR3 nucleotides: TGCAGTGCTAGAGACTCGGAGAGGGCCGATGAAGCTTTCTTT. It encodes CSARDSERADEAFF.